This T cell receptor beta chain appears in the sequencing data of a study of T cells in Graves' hyperthyroidism and ophthalmopathy. The wider study: Peripheral blood was secured at the point of initial diagnosis, before any treatment.

V was cut by 3 bases and J by 3 bases, with 11 bases left in between. Per germline, CDR1 MDHEN and CDR2 SYDVKM. CDR3 length: 14 amino acids. This clonotype was seen repeatedly, ten times or more. Hyperthyroidism was newly diagnosed in patients aged 18 to 65 (duration under 2 months). Amplified TCR beta CDR3 regions derived from RNA transcripts. The HTBI primer set served for first-round RT-PCR of the TCR CDR3. One entry per CDR3 protein, called by TCRdb with MiXCR from the multiplex PCR reads. The data contain 130,000 or so distinct CDR3 sequences, approximately 20% of them singletons. The V call is TRBV28, the J call TRBJ2-5, with D unresolved. The sequenced sample was blood. The receptor was derived from a woman aged 50 to 65 with Graves' hyperthyroidism that later progressed to Graves' ophthalmopathy. The CDR3 coding sequence is TGTGCCAGCAGTTTGAGGCAGGCAGAAGAGACCCAGTACTTC. It encodes CASSLRQAEETQYF.